Sequencing of this TCR beta chain was carried out in a study of blood T cells in healthy people across ages. General observations from the study: Because sorting was not performed, PBMCs prevented conclusive naive versus antigen-experienced comparison. Strong correlation was found linking TCR beta diversity to naive T cell percentage. A greater number of naive CD4+ cells and higher diversity distinguished long-lived donors from aged donors.

V gave up 5 bases and J gave up 2 bases; unmatched junction bases: 8. Germline CDR1 is SEHNR and CDR2 is FQNEAQ (reference sequence). The CDR3 totals 16 residues. There are a few counts of this clonotype. Its target is not known. A J-beta primer mix and a sample-barcoded 5' primer were used in a second PCR of roughly 6 to 12 cycles. In TCRdb, the 5' RACE reads were re-called with MiXCR into one record per CDR3 protein. The table shows about 800,000 distinct CDR3 sequences, with 55% to 75% occurring only once. The receptor was derived from a man younger than 40 in good health. What was sequenced was blood. This chain joins TRBV7-9 and TRBJ2-3; the match to TRBD2 covers 9 bases. CDR3 coding DNA: TGTGCCAGCAGCGATCGACTAGCGGTAACCACAGATACGCAGTATTTT. Translation: CASSDRLAVTTDTQYF.